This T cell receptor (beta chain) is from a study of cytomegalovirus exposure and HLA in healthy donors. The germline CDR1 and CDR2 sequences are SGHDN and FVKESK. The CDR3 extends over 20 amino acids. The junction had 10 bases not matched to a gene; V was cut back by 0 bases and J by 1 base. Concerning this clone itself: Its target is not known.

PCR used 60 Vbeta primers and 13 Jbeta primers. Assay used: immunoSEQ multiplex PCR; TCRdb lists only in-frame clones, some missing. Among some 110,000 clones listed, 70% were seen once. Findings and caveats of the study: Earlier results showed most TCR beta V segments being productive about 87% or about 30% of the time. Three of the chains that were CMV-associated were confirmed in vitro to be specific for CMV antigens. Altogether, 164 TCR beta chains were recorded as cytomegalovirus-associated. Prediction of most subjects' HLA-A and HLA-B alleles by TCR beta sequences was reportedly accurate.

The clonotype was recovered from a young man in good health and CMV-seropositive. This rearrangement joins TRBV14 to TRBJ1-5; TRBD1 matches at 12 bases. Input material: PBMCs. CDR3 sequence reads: CASSQDHTGTGGTSNQPQHF. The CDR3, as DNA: TGTGCCAGCAGCCAAGACCACACCGGGACAGGGGGCACGAGCAATCAGCCCCAGCATTTT.